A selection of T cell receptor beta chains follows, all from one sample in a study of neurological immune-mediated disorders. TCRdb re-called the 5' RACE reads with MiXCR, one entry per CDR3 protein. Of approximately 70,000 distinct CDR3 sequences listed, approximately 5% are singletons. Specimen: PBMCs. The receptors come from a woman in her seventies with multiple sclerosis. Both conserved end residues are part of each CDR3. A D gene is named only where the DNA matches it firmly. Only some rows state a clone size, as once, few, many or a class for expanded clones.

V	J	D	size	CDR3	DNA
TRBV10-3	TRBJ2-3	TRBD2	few	CAISESPGLAGSDTQYF	TGTGCCATCAGTGAGTCACCGGGACTAGCGGGATCAGATACGCAGTATTTT
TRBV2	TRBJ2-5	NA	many	CASRRLGETQYF	TGTGCCAGCAGGCGCCTAGGCGAGACCCAGTACTTC
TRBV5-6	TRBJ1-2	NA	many	CASTSQGYGYTF	TGTGCCAGCACAAGTCAGGGATATGGCTACACCTTC
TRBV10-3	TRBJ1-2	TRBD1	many	CAISAGTVQGYTF	TGTGCCATCAGTGCCGGGACAGTACAGGGCTACACCTTC
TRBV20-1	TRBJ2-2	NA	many	CSASVPIGELFF	TGCAGTGCTAGTGTTCCTATCGGGGAGCTGTTTTTT
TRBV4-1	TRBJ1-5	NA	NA	CASSQDINGAYYSNQPQHF	TGCGCCAGCAGCCAAGATATAAATGGGGCCTACTATAGCAATCAGCCCCAGCATTTT
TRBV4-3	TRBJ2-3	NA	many	CASSQDGGGPDTQYF	TGCGCCAGCAGCCAAGACGGTGGTGGGCCAGATACGCAGTATTTT
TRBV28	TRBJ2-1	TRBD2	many	CASSKPPSGTMGYEQFF	TGTGCCAGCAGTAAACCCCCAAGCGGGACTATGGGGTATGAGCAGTTCTTC
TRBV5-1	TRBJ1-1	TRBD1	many	CASSGQVNTEAFF	TGCGCCAGCAGCGGACAGGTGAACACTGAAGCTTTCTTT
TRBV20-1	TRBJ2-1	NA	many	CSARDTGSRNNEQFF	TGCAGTGCTAGAGATACCGGGAGTAGGAACAATGAGCAGTTCTTC
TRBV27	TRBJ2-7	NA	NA	CASSRGTLEQYF	TGTGCCAGCAGCCGAGGGACTCTCGAGCAGTACTTC
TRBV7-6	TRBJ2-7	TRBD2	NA	CASSPGPAGAPYEQYF	TGTGCCAGCAGCCCCGGCCCGGCGGGAGCCCCCTACGAGCAGTACTTC
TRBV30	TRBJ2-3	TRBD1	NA	CAWGQGASTDTQYF	TGTGCCTGGGGACAGGGGGCGAGCACAGATACGCAGTATTTT
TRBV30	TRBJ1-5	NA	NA	CAWTAGGNQPQHF	TGTGCCTGGACAGCTGGAGGCAATCAGCCCCAGCATTTT
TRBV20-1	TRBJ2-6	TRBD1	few	CSARGGQGNGANVLTF	TGCAGTGCTAGAGGTGGACAGGGAAATGGGGCCAACGTCCTGACTTTC
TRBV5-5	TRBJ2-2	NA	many	CASSHRWADTGELFF	TGTGCCAGCAGCCACCGGTGGGCAGACACCGGGGAGCTGTTTTTT
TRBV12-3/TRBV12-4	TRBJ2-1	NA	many	CASSPPGGSYNEQFF	TGTGCCAGCAGCCCGCCTGGGGGCTCCTACAATGAGCAGTTCTTC
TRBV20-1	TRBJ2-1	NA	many	CSASPHLNEQFF	TGCAGTGCTAGCCCCCACCTGAATGAGCAGTTCTTC
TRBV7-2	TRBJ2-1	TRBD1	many	CASSLQGATYNEQFF	TGTGCCAGCAGCCTACAGGGGGCTACCTACAATGAGCAGTTCTTC
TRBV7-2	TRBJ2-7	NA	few	CASSTPRDYEQYF	TGTGCCAGCAGTACACCTCGGGACTACGAGCAGTACTTC
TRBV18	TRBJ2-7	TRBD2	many	CASSPPGLANHEQYF	TGTGCCAGCTCACCACCGGGACTAGCAAACCACGAGCAGTACTTC
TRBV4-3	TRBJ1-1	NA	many	CASSLHLPRVVNTEAFF	TGCGCCAGCAGCCTACATCTACCCAGGGTGGTGAACACTGAAGCTTTCTTT
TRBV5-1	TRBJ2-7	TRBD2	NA	CASSLGAGGSYEQYF	TGCGCCAGCAGCTTGGGGGCGGGAGGTTCCTACGAGCAGTACTTC
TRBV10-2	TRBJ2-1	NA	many	CASSESVVTGGEQFF	TGCGCCAGCAGTGAGTCGGTCGTGACCGGGGGTGAGCAGTTCTTC
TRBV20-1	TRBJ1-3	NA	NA	CSASSGSGNTIYF	TGCAGTGCATCTTCAGGCTCTGGAAACACCATATATTTT
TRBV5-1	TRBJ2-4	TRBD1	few	CASSLDPTGAKKNIQYF	TGCGCCAGCAGCTTGGACCCGACAGGGGCGAAGAAAAACATTCAGTACTTC
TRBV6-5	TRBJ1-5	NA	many	CASSYSLGYQPQHF	TGTGCCAGCAGTTACTCACTAGGATATCAGCCCCAGCATTTT
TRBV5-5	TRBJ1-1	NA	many	CASSLEFREAFF	TGTGCCAGCAGCTTGGAGTTCAGAGAAGCTTTCTTT
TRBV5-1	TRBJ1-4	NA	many	CASSLEGSNEKLFF	TGCGCCAGCAGCTTGGAAGGCTCGAATGAAAAACTGTTTTTT
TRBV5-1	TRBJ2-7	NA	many	CASSLGHFYEQYF	TGCGCCAGCAGCTTGGGACACTTCTACGAGCAGTACTTC
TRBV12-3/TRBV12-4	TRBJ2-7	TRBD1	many	CASRMTGTYEQYF	TGTGCCAGCAGAATGACAGGGACCTACGAGCAGTACTTC
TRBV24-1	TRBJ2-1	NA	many	CATSDARVHEQFF	TGTGCCACCAGTGATGCCAGGGTTCATGAGCAGTTCTTC
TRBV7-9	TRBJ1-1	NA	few	CASSLSGLEAFF	TGTGCCAGCAGCTTATCAGGGTTGGAAGCTTTCTTT
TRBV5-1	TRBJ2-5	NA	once	CASSLFGHGETQYF	TGCGCCAGCAGCTTGTTCGGCCATGGGGAGACCCAGTACTTC
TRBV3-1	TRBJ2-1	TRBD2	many	CASSQEGLAGGPWEQFF	TGTGCCAGCAGCCAAGAGGGACTAGCGGGAGGGCCTTGGGAGCAGTTCTTC
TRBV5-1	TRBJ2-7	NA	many	CASSLSTVGNEQYF	TGCGCCAGCAGCTTGTCGACTGTGGGGAACGAGCAGTACTTC
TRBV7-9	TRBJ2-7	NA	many	CASSAETATEYF	TGTGCCAGCAGCGCCGAGACAGCCACCGAGTACTTC
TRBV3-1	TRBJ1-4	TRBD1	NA	CASSRSIGTGDEKLFF	TGTGCCAGCAGCCGAAGCATAGGGACAGGGGATGAAAAACTGTTTTTT
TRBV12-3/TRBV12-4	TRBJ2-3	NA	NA	CASSIDSSLSTDTQYF	TGTGCCAGCAGTATAGACAGCTCTCTAAGCACAGATACGCAGTATTTT
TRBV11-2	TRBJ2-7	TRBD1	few	CASSLQTGGSYEQYF	TGTGCCAGCAGCCTCCAGACAGGGGGCTCTTACGAGCAGTACTTC
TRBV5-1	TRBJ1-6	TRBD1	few	CASSLETGGNSPLHF	TGCGCCAGCAGCTTGGAGACAGGGGGGAATTCACCCCTCCACTTT
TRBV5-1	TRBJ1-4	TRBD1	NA	CASSLPTGTGEEKLFF	TGCGCCAGCAGCTTGCCAACAGGGACAGGGGAGGAAAAACTGTTTTTT